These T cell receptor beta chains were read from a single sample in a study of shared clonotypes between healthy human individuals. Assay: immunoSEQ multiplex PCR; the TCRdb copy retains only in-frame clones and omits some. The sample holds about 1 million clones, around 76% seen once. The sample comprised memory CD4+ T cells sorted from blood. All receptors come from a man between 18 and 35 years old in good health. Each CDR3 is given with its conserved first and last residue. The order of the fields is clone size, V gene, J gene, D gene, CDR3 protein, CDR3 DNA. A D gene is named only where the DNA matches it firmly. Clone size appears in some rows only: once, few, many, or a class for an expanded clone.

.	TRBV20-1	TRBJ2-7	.	CSATRGYEQYF	TGCAGTGCCACCAGGGGATACGAGCAGTACTTC
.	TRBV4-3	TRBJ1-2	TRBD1	CASSQDLGQGAEGYTF	TGCGCCAGCAGCCAAGATTTGGGACAGGGGGCTGAGGGCTACACCTTC
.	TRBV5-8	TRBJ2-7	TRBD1	CASSSGQKQYF	TGTGCCAGCAGCTCGGGACAGAAGCAGTACTTC
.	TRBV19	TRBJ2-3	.	CASSTTGGDTQYF	TGTGCCAGTAGCACTACCGGGGGAGATACGCAGTATTTT
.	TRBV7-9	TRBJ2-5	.	CASSSAYLGWAQYF	TGTGCCAGCAGCTCGGCTTACCTAGGTTGGGCCCAGTACTTC
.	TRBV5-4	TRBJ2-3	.	CASSPPGGGRDTQYF	TGTGCCAGCAGCCCTCCGGGGGGCGGTCGGGATACGCAGTATTTT
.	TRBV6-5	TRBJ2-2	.	CASSYSIGELFF	TGTGCCAGCAGTTACTCGATCGGGGAGCTGTTTTTT
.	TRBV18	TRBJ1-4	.	CASSPVYGEKLFF	TGTGCCAGCTCACCAGTTTACGGGGAAAAACTGTTTTTT
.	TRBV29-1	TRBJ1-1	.	CSVEDRATEAFF	TGCAGCGTTGAAGACAGGGCCACTGAAGCTTTCTTT
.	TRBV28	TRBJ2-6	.	CAAGGGGTGANVLTF	TGTGCCGCAGGGGGCGGGGGAACTGGGGCCAACGTCCTGACTTTC
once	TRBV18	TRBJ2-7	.	CASSPPKQGSYEQYF	TGTGCCAGCTCACCACCCAAACAGGGCTCCTACGAGCAGTACTTC
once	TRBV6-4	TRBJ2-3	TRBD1	CASSPDRGNTQYF	TGTGCCAGCAGTCCGGACAGGGGAAATACGCAGTATTTT
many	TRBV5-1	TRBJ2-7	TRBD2	CASSLAGGPGEQYF	TGCGCCAGCAGCCTAGCGGGAGGGCCGGGCGAGCAGTACTTC
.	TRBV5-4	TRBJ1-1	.	CASSFPQSEAFF	TGTGCCAGCAGCTTTCCGCAGTCAGAAGCTTTCTTT
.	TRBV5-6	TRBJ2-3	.	CASSLDSLTDTQYF	TGTGCCAGCAGCTTAGACAGTCTCACAGATACGCAGTATTTT
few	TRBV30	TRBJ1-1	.	CAWSWRGPRMNTEAFF	TGTGCCTGGAGTTGGCGGGGGCCCCGGATGAACACTGAAGCTTTCTTT
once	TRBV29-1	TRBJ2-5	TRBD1	CSVERGTGGQETQYF	TGCAGCGTTGAGAGGGGGACAGGGGGACAAGAGACCCAGTACTTC
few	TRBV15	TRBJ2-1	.	CATSRDGQGHNEQFF	TGTGCCACCAGCAGAGATGGGCAGGGGCACAATGAGCAGTTCTTC
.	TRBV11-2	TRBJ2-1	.	CASSLDGLSYNEQFF	TGTGCCAGCAGCTTAGACGGGCTCTCCTACAATGAGCAGTTCTTC
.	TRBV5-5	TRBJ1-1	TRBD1	CASSLGSGGGTEAFF	TGTGCCAGCAGCTTGGGCTCAGGGGGCGGGACTGAAGCTTTCTTT
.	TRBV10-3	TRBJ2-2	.	CAISPSTRTAGELFF	TGTGCCATCAGCCCCTCGACTAGAACGGCCGGGGAGCTGTTTTTT
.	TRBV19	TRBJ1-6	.	CASTTAQGVNSPLHF	TGTGCCAGTACCACAGCACAGGGTGTAAATTCACCCCTCCACTTT
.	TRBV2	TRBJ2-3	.	CASRNGGTDTQYF	TGTGCCAGCAGGAACGGGGGTACAGATACGCAGTATTTT
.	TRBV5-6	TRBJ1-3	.	CASSLAGDLEGNTIYF	TGTGCCAGCAGCTTGGCTGGGGATCTCGAGGGAAACACCATATATTTT
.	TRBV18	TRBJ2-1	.	CASSSGVNEQFF	TGTGCCAGCTCGAGCGGTGTCAATGAGCAGTTCTTC
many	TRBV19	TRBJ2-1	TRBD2	CASSIYMRGGLNEQFF	TGTGCCAGTAGTATTTATATGCGCGGGGGGTTAAATGAGCAGTTCTTC
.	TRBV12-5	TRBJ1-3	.	CASGSGLSGNTIYF	TGTGCTAGTGGTTCGGGCCTCTCTGGAAACACCATATATTTT
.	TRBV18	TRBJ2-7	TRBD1	CASSPPRRDRGNEQYF	TGTGCCAGCTCACCACCTCGTCGGGACAGGGGAAACGAGCAGTACTTC
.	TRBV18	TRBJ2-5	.	CASSPPIGQKFQETQYF	TGTGCCAGCTCACCACCGATAGGACAAAAATTCCAAGAGACCCAGTACTTC
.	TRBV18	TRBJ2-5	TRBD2	CASSRPTAREDSWGTQYF	TGTGCCAGCTCCCGGCCCACTGCGCGGGAGGACTCGTGGGGGACCCAGTACTTC
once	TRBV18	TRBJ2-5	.	CASSPVGGGARAEETQYF	TGTGCCAGCTCACCTGTTGGTGGAGGGGCTAGAGCGGAAGAGACCCAGTACTTC
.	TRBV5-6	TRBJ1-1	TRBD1	CASSLDRGRMNTEAFF	TGTGCCAGCAGCCTCGACAGGGGGCGGATGAACACTGAAGCTTTCTTT
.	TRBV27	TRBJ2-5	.	CASSREETQYF	TGTGCCAGCAGCCGAGAGGAGACCCAGTACTTC
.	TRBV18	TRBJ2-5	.	CASSPPSFSETQYF	TGTGCCAGCTCACCACCCTCCTTTTCGGAGACCCAGTACTTC
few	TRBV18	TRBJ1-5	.	CASSPDWQPQHF	TGTGCCAGCTCACCAGACTGGCAGCCCCAGCATTTT
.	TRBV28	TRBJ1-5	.	CASIDSANQPQHF	TGTGCCAGCATAGACAGCGCCAATCAGCCCCAGCATTTT
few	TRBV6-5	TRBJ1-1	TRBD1	CASSRWTGSVTEAFF	TGTGCCAGCAGTCGGTGGACAGGGAGCGTCACTGAAGCTTTCTTT
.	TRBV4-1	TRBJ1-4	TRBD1	CASSHRQGVITNEKLFF	TGCGCCAGCAGCCATCGCCAGGGGGTGATAACTAATGAAAAACTGTTTTTT
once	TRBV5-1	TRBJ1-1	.	CASSFDRTEAFF	TGCGCCAGCAGCTTCGACAGGACTGAAGCTTTCTTT
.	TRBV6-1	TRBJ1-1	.	CASRLNTEAFF	TGTGCCAGCAGGTTGAACACTGAAGCTTTCTTT
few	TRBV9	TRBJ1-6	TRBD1	CASSVGIGTENSPLHF	TGTGCCAGCAGCGTAGGAATTGGGACAGAAAATTCACCCCTCCACTTT
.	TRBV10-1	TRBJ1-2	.	CASKGGLNYGYTF	TGCGCCAGCAAGGGCGGTCTTAACTATGGCTACACCTTC
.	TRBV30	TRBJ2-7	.	CAWGGSYEQYF	TGTGCCTGGGGGGGCTCCTACGAGCAGTACTTC
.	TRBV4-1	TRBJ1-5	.	CASSQEAGAHSNQPQHF	TGCGCCAGCAGCCAAGAGGCCGGGGCGCACTCCAATCAGCCCCAGCATTTT
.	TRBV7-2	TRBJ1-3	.	CASSLPLGPGNTIYF	TGTGCCAGCAGCTTACCCCTGGGGCCTGGAAACACCATATATTTT
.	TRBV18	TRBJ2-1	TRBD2	CASSVTWAGGNNEQFF	TGTGCCAGCTCTGTGACTTGGGCGGGAGGGAACAATGAGCAGTTCTTC
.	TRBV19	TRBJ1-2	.	CASSEPPGASQGYTF	TGTGCCAGTAGTGAACCCCCCGGGGCCTCTCAAGGCTACACCTTC
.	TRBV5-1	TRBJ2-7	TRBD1	CASSWTTGGRGEQYF	TGCGCCAGCAGCTGGACGACAGGGGGCAGGGGCGAGCAGTACTTC
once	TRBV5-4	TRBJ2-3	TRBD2	CASSRRLAGASTDTQYF	TGTGCCAGCAGCCGCCGACTAGCGGGGGCTAGCACAGATACGCAGTATTTT
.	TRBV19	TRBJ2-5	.	CASSIQPSGTQYF	TGTGCCAGTAGTATTCAACCCTCTGGGACCCAGTACTTC
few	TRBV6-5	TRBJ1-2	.	CASRPGGGSGYTF	TGTGCCAGCAGACCCGGGGGGGGGTCTGGCTACACCTTC
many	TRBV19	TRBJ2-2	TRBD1	CASPETGGNTGELFF	TGTGCCAGTCCCGAAACAGGGGGAAACACCGGGGAGCTGTTTTTT
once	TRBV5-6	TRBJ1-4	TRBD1	CASSFGQALNEKLFF	TGTGCCAGCAGCTTCGGACAGGCGCTTAATGAAAAACTGTTTTTT